This T cell receptor beta chain was sequenced in a study of a mutant IDH1 vaccine in newly diagnosed glioma (dated by TCRdb to about 2021). For context, the study as a whole: Vaccination was initiated 4-6 weeks after radiotherapy alone, or concurrently with temozolomide cycles in the chemotherapy-containing groups. Peripheral blood was collected at six visits: V03 (baseline), V05, V07, V10, V12 and V13. The week-35 safety follow-up was designated visit V12, and the week-47 end of study was designated visit V13. Prior to enrollment, standard therapy consisting of radiotherapy alone, temozolomide alone, or radiochemotherapy with temozolomide had been administered to patients, with the combination being received by most patients. For exploratory analyses, about 25 treated patients had longitudinal TCRB deep sequencing done wherever samples were available. The 32 treated patients were around 62% male and roughly 40% female, with a mean age of around 40 years. Summary of the overall study and its limitations: Immune responses induced by the vaccine were seen in over 80% of patients across multiple MHC alleles. Pseudoprogression seemed to be unrelated to changes in the top peripheral T cell clonotypes found by TCRB sequencing. PBMC samples for TCRB deep sequencing were selected based on availability. The authors noted that analyses of patient blood samples could not be reproduced because of sample limitations.

Library construction relied on the immunoSEQ multiplex PCR assay. Following the manufacturer's protocol, the hsTCRB Kit was used to amplify rearranged TCR beta chain sequences. TCRB libraries were sequenced on an Illumina MiSeq. In the authors' own workflow: The kit vendor's proprietary platform handled demultiplexing, trimming and gene mapping. TCRdb mirrors the immuneACCESS table, restricted to in-frame sequences. Some clones are absent from its copies; in checked studies, under half trace to an unresolved V gene, and the reason for the others is unknown. The V and J calls and clone size were taken over from that table, and D and trimming were inferred from the DNA. The sample table contains 60,000 to 70,000 clones; only one count was recorded for less than 90% of them. The ten largest clones represent roughly 4% of the sample. The CDR3 has 16 amino acids, counting the end cysteine and phenylalanine. This entry keeps only the CDR3 DNA: 48 bases, framed from base 1. V gives up 4 bases and J gives up 6 bases, and the segment between their germline ends measures 20 bases. Sequences SGHDT (CDR1) and YYEEEE (CDR2) are obtained from the germline V gene.

Details on this clone: Its recognized antigen is unknown. No base quality information exists; no much larger clone differs at one position.

Sample time point, as interpreted from the label and publication: week 47, end of study. A 20-mer mutant IDH1 peptide at 300 micrograms in Montanide made up each vaccine dose, which was injected subcutaneously together with topical imiquimod. Patients received eight vaccinations in weeks 1, 3, 5, 7, 11, 15, 19 and 23, corresponding to visits V03 through V10. Newly diagnosed WHO grade 3 or 4 IDH1-mutant astrocytomas showing loss of nuclear ATRX were present in the donors. The samples were drawn from NOA16, a multicentre, single-arm, open-label phase I trial in Germany that tested a mutant IDH1 peptide vaccine in humans for the first time. Genomic DNA for TCRB sequencing was extracted from EDTA blood using the DNeasy Blood and Tissue Kit.

The chain was built from TRBV5-6 and TRBJ2-4; a weak D assignment points to TRBD1 (5 bases agree). The TCR originated in a young man with glioma. The sample consisted of PBMCs, taken from a glioma patient whose treatment included an IDH1 peptide vaccine. The CDR3 loop reads CASSRVGQGISNIQYF. The DNA is TGTGCCAGCAGCCGGGTGGGGCAGGGAATATCAAACATTCAGTACTTC.